These T cell receptor beta chains were read from a single sample in a study of tumor-infiltrating lymphocytes in localized non-small cell lung cancer. TCRdb's copy holds only in-frame clones and misses some; the assay was immunoSEQ multiplex PCR. Here the sample spans roughly 25,000 clones, approximately 71% being singletons. Sequencing used lung tumor tissue. The source is a human donor with non-small cell lung cancer. Both conserved end residues are part of each CDR3. D genes are given only for firm matches. Size is omitted from some rows. Given values are once, few, many or a class for expanded clones.

-	TRBV6-5	TRBJ1-5	-	CASSPGPLRDQPQHF	TGTGCCAGCAGTCCGGGTCCCCTAAGGGATCAGCCCCAGCATTTT
few	TRBV6-6	TRBJ2-7	TRBD1	CASTHGDRTYEQYF	TGTGCCAGCACCCATGGGGACAGGACCTACGAGCAGTACTTC
-	TRBV2	TRBJ1-2	TRBD1	CASSGQGYGYTF	TGTGCCAGCAGTGGACAGGGTTATGGCTACACCTTC
-	TRBV5-4	TRBJ2-7	-	CASSTNGEGGTAYEQYF	TGTGCCAGCAGCACAAATGGTGAGGGCGGAACCGCCTACGAGCAGTACTTC
large	TRBV7-2	TRBJ1-5	-	CASSPELNQPQHF	TGTGCCAGCAGCCCGGAATTAAATCAGCCCCAGCATTTT
-	TRBV2	TRBJ1-5	-	CASSEWYNSNQPQHF	TGTGCCAGCAGTGAATGGTATAATAGCAATCAGCCCCAGCATTTT
-	TRBV5-4	TRBJ1-2	-	CASSDEVGSNGYTF	TGTGCCAGCAGCGACGAGGTAGGGTCCAATGGCTACACCTTC
-	TRBV28	TRBJ2-2	-	CASSSSVNTGELFF	TGTGCCAGCAGTTCTTCAGTGAACACCGGGGAGCTGTTTTTT
-	TRBV7-9	TRBJ2-7	TRBD2	CASSSSGTSRRYEQYF	TGTGCCAGCAGCTCATCCGGGACTAGCAGACGCTACGAGCAGTACTTC
-	TRBV6-5	TRBJ2-1	-	CASSMAQGIGNEQFF	TGTGCCAGCAGTATGGCCCAGGGTATAGGGAATGAGCAGTTCTTC
-	TRBV28	TRBJ1-2	-	CASSFGLVTYYGYTF	TGTGCCAGCAGTTTTGGCCTTGTGACTTACTATGGCTACACCTTC
-	TRBV6-9	TRBJ2-7	TRBD1	CASSLQGHDLYEQYF	TGTGCCAGCAGTTTACAGGGGCATGACCTCTACGAGCAGTACTTC
-	TRBV7-2	TRBJ1-1	-	CASSLGQSEAFF	TGTGCCAGCAGCTTAGGACAGTCTGAAGCTTTCTTT
-	TRBV6-6	TRBJ2-3	-	CASSYISSTDTQYF	TGTGCCAGCAGTTACATTAGTAGCACAGATACGCAGTATTTT
-	TRBV7-7	TRBJ2-7	-	CASSLALESEQYF	TGTGCCAGCAGCTTAGCGTTGGAGAGCGAGCAGTACTTC
-	TRBV6-1	TRBJ2-7	-	CASSADISSYEQYF	TGTGCCAGCAGTGCGGACATTTCCTCCTACGAGCAGTACTTC
few	TRBV28	TRBJ2-7	TRBD1	CASSSIYRGRSSYEQYF	TGTGCCAGCAGTTCAATATACAGGGGGAGAAGCTCCTACGAGCAGTACTTC
-	TRBV18	TRBJ2-5	-	CASSPPIGEETQYF	TGTGCCAGCTCACCACCGATAGGGGAAGAGACCCAGTACTTC
-	TRBV7-2	TRBJ2-1	TRBD2	CASSFETSWENEQFF	TGTGCCAGCAGCTTTGAGACTAGCTGGGAGAATGAGCAGTTCTTC
few	TRBV18	TRBJ1-5	-	CASSGSGSEPQHF	TGTGCCAGCTCAGGAAGTGGGTCAGAACCCCAGCATTTT
few	TRBV4-3	TRBJ1-4	TRBD1	CASSSTPGQLNEKLFF	TGCGCCAGCAGCTCAACCCCGGGACAGCTAAATGAAAAACTGTTTTTT
few	TRBV30	TRBJ2-1	-	CAWSVARNEQFF	TGTGCCTGGAGTGTGGCAAGAAATGAGCAGTTCTTC
-	TRBV9	TRBJ1-2	-	CASSPLGQGSYGYTF	TGTGCCAGCAGCCCTCTGGGGCAGGGGAGCTATGGCTACACCTTC
few	TRBV7-8	TRBJ2-1	-	CASSYAGEQFF	TGTGCCAGCAGCTATGCCGGGGAGCAGTTCTTC